This T cell receptor beta chain appears in the sequencing data of a study of identical twins. The junction had 11 bases not matched to a gene; V was cut back by 1 base and J by 4 bases. The CDR3 length is 17 residues. The germline V gene has CDR1 SGHDN and CDR2 FVKESK. MiXCR was run by TCRdb on the 5' RACE reads, yielding one entry per CDR3 protein. The repertoire holds 650,000 to 750,000 distinct CDR3 sequences, roughly 20% seen once, with roughly 4% in the top ten. These data are also associated with another study on T cells expressing NK-cell markers.

This chain links TRBV14 with TRBJ2-3; 7 bases fit TRBD2. Sequencing was done on a sample of PBMCs. The clonotype comes from a woman between 18 and 29 years old in good health. The CDR3 region has the DNA TGTGCCAGCAGCCAAGGGCCCCTCCGGGAGGCGGCAGATACGCAGTATTTT. Protein product: CASSQGPLREAADTQYF.